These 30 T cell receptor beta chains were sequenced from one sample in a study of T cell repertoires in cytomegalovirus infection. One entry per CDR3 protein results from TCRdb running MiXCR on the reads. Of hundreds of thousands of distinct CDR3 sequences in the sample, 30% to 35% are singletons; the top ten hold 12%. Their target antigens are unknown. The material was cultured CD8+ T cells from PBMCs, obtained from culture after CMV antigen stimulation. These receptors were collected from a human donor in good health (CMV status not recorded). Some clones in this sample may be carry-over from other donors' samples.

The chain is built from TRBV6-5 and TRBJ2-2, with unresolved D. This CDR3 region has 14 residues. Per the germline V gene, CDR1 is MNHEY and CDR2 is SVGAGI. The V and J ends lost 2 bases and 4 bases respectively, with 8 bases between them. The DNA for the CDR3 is TGTGCCAGCAGTTACGCCGACGGCACCGGGGAGCTGTTTTTT. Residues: CASSYADGTGELFF.

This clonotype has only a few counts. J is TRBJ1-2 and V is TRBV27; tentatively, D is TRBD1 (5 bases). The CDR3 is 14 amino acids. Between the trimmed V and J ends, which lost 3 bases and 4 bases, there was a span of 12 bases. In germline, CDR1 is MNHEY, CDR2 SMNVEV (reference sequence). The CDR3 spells CASSFYGTAYGYTF. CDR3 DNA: TGTGCCAGCAGTTTCTACGGGACCGCCTATGGCTACACCTTC.

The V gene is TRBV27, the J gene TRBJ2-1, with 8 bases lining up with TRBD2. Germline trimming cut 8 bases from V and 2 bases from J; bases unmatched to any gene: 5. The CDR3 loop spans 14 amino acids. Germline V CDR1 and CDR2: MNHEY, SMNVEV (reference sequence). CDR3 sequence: CASGSSGPYNEQFF. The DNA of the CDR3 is TGTGCCAGCGGATCTAGCGGGCCCTACAATGAGCAGTTCTTC.

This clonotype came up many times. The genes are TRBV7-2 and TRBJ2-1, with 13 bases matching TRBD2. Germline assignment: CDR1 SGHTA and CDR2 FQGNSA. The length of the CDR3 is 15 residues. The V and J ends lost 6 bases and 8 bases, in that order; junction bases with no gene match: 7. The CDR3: CASSFTSGGADEQFF. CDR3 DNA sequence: TGTGCCAGCAGTTTCACTAGCGGGGGGGCAGATGAGCAGTTCTTC. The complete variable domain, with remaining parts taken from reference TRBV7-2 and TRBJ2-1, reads GAGVSQSPSNKVTEKGKDVELRCDPISGHTALYWYRQSLGQGLEFLIYFQGNSAPDKSGLPSDRFSAERTGGSVSTLTIQRTQQEDSAVYLCASSFTSGGADEQFFGPGTRLTVL.

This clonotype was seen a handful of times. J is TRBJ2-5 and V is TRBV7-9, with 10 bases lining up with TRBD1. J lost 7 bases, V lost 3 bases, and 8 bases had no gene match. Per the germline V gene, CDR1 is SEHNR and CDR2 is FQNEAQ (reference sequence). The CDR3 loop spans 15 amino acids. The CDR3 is CASSFALDRGLTQYF. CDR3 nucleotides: TGTGCCAGCAGCTTCGCCTTGGACAGGGGGTTGACCCAGTACTTC.

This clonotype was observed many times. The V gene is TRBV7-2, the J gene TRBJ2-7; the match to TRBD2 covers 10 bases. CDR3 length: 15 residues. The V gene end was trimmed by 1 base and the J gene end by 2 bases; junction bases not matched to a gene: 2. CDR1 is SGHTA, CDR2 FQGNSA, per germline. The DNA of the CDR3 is TGTGCCAGCAGCTTAGGACTAGCGGGTCCCTACGAGCAGTACTTC. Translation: CASSLGLAGPYEQYF.

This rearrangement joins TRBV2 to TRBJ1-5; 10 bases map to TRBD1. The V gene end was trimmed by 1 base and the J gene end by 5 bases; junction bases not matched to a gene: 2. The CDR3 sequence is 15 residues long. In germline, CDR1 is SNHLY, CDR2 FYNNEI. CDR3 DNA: TGTGCCAGCAGTGAAGGGGACAGGGGAGATCAGCCCCAGCATTTT. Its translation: CASSEGDRGDQPQHF.

The CDR3 region has the DNA TGTGCCAGCAGCGCGGGCCAATACGGGCCCCAGCATTTT. It yields the protein CASSAGQYGPQHF. This chain joins TRBV7-4 and TRBJ1-5; D ambiguous. Trimming shortened V by 5 bases and J by 9 bases, and 14 bases separated the two germline ends. CDR3 length: 13 residues. Germline CDR1 SGHVT, CDR2 SQSDAQ.

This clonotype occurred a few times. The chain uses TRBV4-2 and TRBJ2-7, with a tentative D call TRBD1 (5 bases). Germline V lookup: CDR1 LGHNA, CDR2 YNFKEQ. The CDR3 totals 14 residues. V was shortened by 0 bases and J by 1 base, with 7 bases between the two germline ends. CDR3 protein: CASSQDDRSYEQYF. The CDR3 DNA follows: TGTGCCAGCAGCCAAGATGACAGATCCTACGAGCAGTACTTC.

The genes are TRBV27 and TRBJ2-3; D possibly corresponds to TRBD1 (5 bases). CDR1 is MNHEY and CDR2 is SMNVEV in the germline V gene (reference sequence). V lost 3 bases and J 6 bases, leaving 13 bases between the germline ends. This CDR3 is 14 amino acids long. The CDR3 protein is CASSFRESGDTQYF. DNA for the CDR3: TGTGCCAGCAGTTTCAGGGAATCAGGTGATACGCAGTATTTT.

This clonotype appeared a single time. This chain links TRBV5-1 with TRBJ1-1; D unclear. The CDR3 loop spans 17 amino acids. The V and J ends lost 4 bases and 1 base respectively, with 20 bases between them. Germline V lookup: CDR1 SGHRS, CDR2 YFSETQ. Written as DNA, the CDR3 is TGCGCCAGCAGCCCGGAGGGTATTGGATCCAGGAACACTGAAGCTTTCTTT. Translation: CASSPEGIGSRNTEAFF.

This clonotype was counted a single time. This CDR3 reads CASSQQDLRTSGGTDTQYF. The CDR3 coding sequence is TGTGCCAGCAGTCAACAAGACCTCCGGACTAGCGGGGGGACAGATACGCAGTATTTT. V is TRBV12-3 or TRBV12-4 and J is TRBJ2-3, with 14 bases identical to TRBD2. This CDR3 comprises 19 residues. The V and J ends lost 5 bases and 3 bases, in that order; junction bases with no gene match: 13.

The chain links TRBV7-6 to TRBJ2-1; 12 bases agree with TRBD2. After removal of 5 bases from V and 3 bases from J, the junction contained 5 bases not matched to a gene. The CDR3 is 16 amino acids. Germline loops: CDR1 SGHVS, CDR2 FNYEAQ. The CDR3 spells CASSPPGLAGYNEQFF. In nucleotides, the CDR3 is TGTGCCAGCAGCCCGCCGGGACTAGCGGGCTACAATGAGCAGTTCTTC.

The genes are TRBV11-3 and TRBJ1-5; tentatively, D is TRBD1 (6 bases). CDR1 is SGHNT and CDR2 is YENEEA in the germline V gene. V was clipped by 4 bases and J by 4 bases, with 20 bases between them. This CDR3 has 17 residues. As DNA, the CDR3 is TGTGCCAGCAGCTCCATCGCAGGGGTAGGAGGGAATCAGCCCCAGCATTTT. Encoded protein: CASSSIAGVGGNQPQHF.

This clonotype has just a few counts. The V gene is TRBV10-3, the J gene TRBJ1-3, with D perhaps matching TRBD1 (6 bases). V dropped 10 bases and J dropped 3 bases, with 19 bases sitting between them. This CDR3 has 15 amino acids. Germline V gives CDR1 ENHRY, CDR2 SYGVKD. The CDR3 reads CATQTGKSVGNTIYF. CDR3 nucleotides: TGTGCCACCCAAACAGGGAAGTCGGTTGGAAACACCATATATTTT.

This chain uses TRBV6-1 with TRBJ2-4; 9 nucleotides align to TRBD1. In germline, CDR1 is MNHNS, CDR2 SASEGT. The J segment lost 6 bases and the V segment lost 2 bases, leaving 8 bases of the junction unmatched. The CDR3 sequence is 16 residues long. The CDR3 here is CASSESRPGQGNIQYF. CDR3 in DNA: TGTGCCAGCAGTGAATCCCGTCCGGGACAGGGAAACATTCAGTACTTC.

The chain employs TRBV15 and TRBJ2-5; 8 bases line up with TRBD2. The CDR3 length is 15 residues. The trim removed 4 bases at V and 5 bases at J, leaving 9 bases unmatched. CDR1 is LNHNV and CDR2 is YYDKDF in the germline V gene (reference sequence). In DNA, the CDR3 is TGTGCCACCAGCAAGCCCCCGGGGGGGGGTGAGACCCAGTACTTC. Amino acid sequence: CATSKPPGGGETQYF. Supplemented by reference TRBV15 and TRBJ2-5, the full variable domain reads DAMVIQNPRYQVTQFGKPVTLSCSQTLNHNVMYWYQQKSSQAPKLLFHYYDKDFNNEADTPDNFQSRRPNTSFCFLDIRSPGLGDTAMYLCATSKPPGGGETQYFGPGTRLLVL.

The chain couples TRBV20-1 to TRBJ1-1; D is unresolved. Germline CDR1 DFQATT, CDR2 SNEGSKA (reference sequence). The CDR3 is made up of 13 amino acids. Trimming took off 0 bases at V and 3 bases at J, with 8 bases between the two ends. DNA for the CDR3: TGCAGTGCTAGAGATCTAGAGGACACTGAAGCTTTCTTT. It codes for CSARDLEDTEAFF.

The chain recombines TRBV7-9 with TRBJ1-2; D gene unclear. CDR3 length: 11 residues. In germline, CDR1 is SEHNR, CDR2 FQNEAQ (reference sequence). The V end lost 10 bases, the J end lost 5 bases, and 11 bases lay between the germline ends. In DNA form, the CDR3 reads TGTGCCACCCCTGTTACTTATGGCTACACCTTC. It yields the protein CATPVTYGYTF. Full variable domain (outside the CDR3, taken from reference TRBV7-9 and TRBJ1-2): DTGVSQNPRHKITKRGQNVTFRCDPISEHNRLYWYRQTLGQGPEFLTYFQNEAQLEKSRLLSDRFSAERPKGSFSTLEIQRTEQGDSAMYLCATPVTYGYTFGSGTRLTVV.

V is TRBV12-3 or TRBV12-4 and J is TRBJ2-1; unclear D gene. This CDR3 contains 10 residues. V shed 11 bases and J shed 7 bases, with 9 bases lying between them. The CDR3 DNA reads TGTGCCGTCCTGGGAAATGAGCAGTTCTTC. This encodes CAVLGNEQFF.

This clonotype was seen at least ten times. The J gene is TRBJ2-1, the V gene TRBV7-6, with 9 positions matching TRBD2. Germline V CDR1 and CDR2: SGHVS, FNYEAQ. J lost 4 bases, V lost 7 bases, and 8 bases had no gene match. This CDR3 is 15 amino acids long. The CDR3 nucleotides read TGTGCCAGCAACCCCAGCGGGGGGTCTTACAATGAGCAGTTCTTC. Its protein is CASNPSGGSYNEQFF.

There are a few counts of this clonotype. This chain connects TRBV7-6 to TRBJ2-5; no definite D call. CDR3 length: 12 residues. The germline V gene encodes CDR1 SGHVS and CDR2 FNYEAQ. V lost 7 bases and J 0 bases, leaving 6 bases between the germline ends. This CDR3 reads CASKDYQETQYF. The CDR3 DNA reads TGTGCCAGCAAGGATTACCAAGAGACCCAGTACTTC.

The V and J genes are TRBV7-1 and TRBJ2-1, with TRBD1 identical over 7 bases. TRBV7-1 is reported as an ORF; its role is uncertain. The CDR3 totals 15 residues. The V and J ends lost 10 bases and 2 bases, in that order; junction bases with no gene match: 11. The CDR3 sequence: CATPKGGPAYNEQFF. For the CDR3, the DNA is TGTGCCACCCCGAAAGGGGGCCCTGCCTACAATGAGCAGTTCTTC.

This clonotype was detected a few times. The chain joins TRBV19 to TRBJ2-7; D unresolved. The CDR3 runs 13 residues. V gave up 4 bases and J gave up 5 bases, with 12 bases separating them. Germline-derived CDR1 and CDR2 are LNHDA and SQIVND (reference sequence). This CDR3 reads CASSTRPWDEQYV. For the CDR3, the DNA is TGTGCCAGTAGTACCCGACCCTGGGACGAGCAGTACGTC.

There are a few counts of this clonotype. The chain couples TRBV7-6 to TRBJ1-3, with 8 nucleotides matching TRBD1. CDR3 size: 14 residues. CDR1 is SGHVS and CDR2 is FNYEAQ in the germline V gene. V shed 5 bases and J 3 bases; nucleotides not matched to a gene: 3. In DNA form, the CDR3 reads TGTGCCAGCAGCCGGACAGGGTTTGGAAACACCATATATTTT. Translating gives CASSRTGFGNTIYF. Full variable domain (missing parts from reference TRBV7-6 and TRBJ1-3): GAGVSQSPRYKVTKRGQDVALRCDPISGHVSLYWYRQALGQGPEFLTYFNYEAQQDKSGLPNDRFSAERPEGSISTLTIQRTEQRDSAMYRCASSRTGFGNTIYFGEGSWLTVV.

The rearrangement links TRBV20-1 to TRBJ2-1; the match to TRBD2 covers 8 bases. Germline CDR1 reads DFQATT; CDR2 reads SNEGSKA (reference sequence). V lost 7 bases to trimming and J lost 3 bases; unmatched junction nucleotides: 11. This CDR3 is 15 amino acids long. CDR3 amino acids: CSVHSGEGHYNEQFF. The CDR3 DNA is TGCAGTGTCCATAGCGGGGAGGGCCACTACAATGAGCAGTTCTTC.

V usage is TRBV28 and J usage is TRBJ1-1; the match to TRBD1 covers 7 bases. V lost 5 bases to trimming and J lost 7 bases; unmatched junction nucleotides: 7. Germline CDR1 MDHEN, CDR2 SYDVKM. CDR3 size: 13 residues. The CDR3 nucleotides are TGTGCCAGCAGTCCCTCTCGGACAGGTGAAGCTTTCTTT. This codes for CASSPSRTGEAFF.

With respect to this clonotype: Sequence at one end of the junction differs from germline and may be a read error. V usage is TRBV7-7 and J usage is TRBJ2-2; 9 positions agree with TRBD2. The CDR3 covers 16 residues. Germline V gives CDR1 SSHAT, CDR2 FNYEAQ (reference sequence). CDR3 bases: TGTGCTAGCAGCAAGTCTAGCGGGGAGAACACCGGGGAGCTGTTTTTT. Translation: CASSKSSGENTGELFF. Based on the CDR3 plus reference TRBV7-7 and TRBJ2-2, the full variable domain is GAGVSQSPRYKVTKRGQDVTLRCDPISSHATLYWYQQALGQGPEFLTYFNYEAQPDKSGLPSDRFSAERPEGSISTLTIQRTEQRDSAMYRCASSKSSGENTGELFFGEGSRLTVL.

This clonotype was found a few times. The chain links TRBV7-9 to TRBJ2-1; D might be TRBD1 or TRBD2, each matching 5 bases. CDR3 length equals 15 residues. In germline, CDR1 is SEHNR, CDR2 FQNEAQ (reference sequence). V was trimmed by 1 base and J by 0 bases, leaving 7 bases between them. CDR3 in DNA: TGTGCCAGCAGCTTAGGGGACCCCTCCTACAATGAGCAGTTCTTC. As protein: CASSLGDPSYNEQFF.

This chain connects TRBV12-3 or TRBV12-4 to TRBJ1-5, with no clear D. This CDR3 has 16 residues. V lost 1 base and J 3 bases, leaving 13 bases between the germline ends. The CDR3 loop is CASSLGDLGYNQPQHF. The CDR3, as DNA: TGTGCCAGCAGTTTAGGGGATCTTGGATACAATCAGCCCCAGCATTTT.